The clone carrying this T cell receptor (beta chain) was recorded at least ten times. Combining iRepertoire HTBI primers with Arm-PCR of CDR3 regions, the authors built TCR beta libraries. TCRdb reanalysed the multiplex PCR reads using MiXCR and keeps one entry per CDR3 protein. The table records some 240,000 distinct CDR3 sequences, around 20% of them present only once. The sample originates from a study of regulatory T cells in long-lasting Graves disease. This CDR3 has 13 amino acids. The ends were cut back, 5 bases at V and 10 bases at J, with 15 bases in the middle. CDR1 is DFQATT and CDR2 is SNEGSKA in the germline V gene (reference sequence). Time point denoted: newly diagnosed GD, antithyroid drugs for less than 3 months. From PBMCs, RNA was extracted and then used to make the TCR library. The same data also went into a second study, on T cells in Graves' hyperthyroidism and ophthalmopathy.

The receptor's source is a woman in her twenties or thirties with Graves disease. The material was peripheral blood mononuclear cells (PBMCs), obtained at new diagnosis, from a patient treated with antithyroid drugs. The genes are TRBV20-1 and TRBJ1-6, with a tentative D call TRBD1 (6 bases). In nucleotides, the CDR3 is TGCAGTGCTGTCAGGAGGGGGAAATCACCCCTCCACTTT. Protein: CSAVRRGKSPLHF.